The rows below give T cell receptor beta chains drawn from one sample of a study of cytomegalovirus exposure and HLA in healthy donors. Sequencing used immunoSEQ multiplex PCR; TCRdb keeps in-frame clones, though not all of them. The data show under 200,000 clones, with around 80% seen just once and approximately 6% held by the top ten. The sample taken for sequencing was PBMCs. These receptors were collected from a man aged 40-49 years in good health and CMV-seropositive. The CDR3 runs from the conserved cysteine through the conserved F or W. A D gene is named only where the DNA matches it firmly. The size field is filled for only some rows; it gives once, few, many or a size class.

>TRBJ1-3|NA|NA|TRBV18|15
TGTGCCAGCTCACCCTTACAGGCAGCTGGAAACACCATATATTTT
CASSPLQAAGNTIYF
>TRBJ2-7|NA|NA|TRBV2|13
TGTGCCATCCACAGGACAGCCCGCTACGAGCAGTACTTC
CAIHRTARYEQYF
>TRBJ2-1|NA|NA|TRBV7-2|15
TGTGCCAGCAGCGGACTTGCGGGGCTCTACAATGAGCAGTTCTTC
CASSGLAGLYNEQFF
>TRBJ2-5|NA|NA|TRBV29-1|12
TGCAGCGTTGAAGCGGGTGTGGAGACCCAGTACTTC
CSVEAGVETQYF
>TRBJ1-4|NA|NA|TRBV6-1|15
TGTGCCACCAAACCGCCGGCCCGAACGGGGGAAAAACTGTTTTTT
CATKPPARTGEKLFF
>TRBJ1-1|NA|NA|TRBV18|16
TGTGCCAGCTCACCTCTCCAGGGGCGCATGAACACTGAAGCTTTCTTT
CASSPLQGRMNTEAFF
>TRBJ2-4|NA|TRBD1|TRBV6-1|15
TGTGCCAGCAGCCGACCCGGGACAGGTCGGGACATTCAGTACTTC
CASSRPGTGRDIQYF
>TRBJ1-1|NA|NA|TRBV9|15
TGTGCCAGCAGCGTAGGAGGGGGGGCTCAAACTGAAGCTTTCTTT
CASSVGGGAQTEAFF
>TRBJ1-2|NA|TRBD1|TRBV27|13
TGTGCCAGCACCCCAGGGGGCCCTTATGGCTACACCTTC
CASTPGGPYGYTF
>TRBJ2-3|few|NA|TRBV7-2|15
TGTGCCAGCAGCGTGGGGCTCAGGGGCCCAGATACGCAGTATTTT
CASSVGLRGPDTQYF
>TRBJ1-2|once|NA|TRBV19|13
TGTGCCAGTAGTATGGGAGGGGCCTACGGCTACACCTTC
CASSMGGAYGYTF
>TRBJ2-7|NA|TRBD2|TRBV27|16
TGTGCCAGCAGTTTCCTCCTAGCGGGGGGACCCTACGAGCAGTACTTC
CASSFLLAGGPYEQYF
>TRBJ2-2|NA|NA|TRBV4-1|14
TGCGCCAGCAGCCAAGATCGGGGGTCCGGGGAGCTGTTTTTT
CASSQDRGSGELFF
>TRBJ1-6|NA|TRBD1|TRBV5-1|15
TGCGCCAGCAGCTTGGGGACAGGTTATAATTCACCCCTCCACTTT
CASSLGTGYNSPLHF
>TRBJ2-6|NA|NA|TRBV5-1|17
TGCGCCAGCAGCTTGGCGGGTCGGGGTTCTGGGGCCAACGTCCTGACTTTC
CASSLAGRGSGANVLTF
>TRBJ1-3|NA|TRBD1|TRBV7-2|18
TGTGCCAGCAGCACCAGGGGGGCAGGACTAAGCTCTGGAAACACCATATATTTT
CASSTRGAGLSSGNTIYF
>TRBJ1-2|NA|NA|TRBV19|14
TGTGCCAGTAGTCTGGATGGGCGGGGCTCTGGCTACACCTTC
CASSLDGRGSGYTF
>TRBJ2-1|NA|TRBD2|TRBV30|16
TGTGCCTGGAGTCGTGTTGGGGGGGGATCCTACAATGAGCAGTTCTTC
CAWSRVGGGSYNEQFF
>TRBJ1-4|NA|NA|TRBV10-2|14
TGCGCCAGCAGTGAGAATCAGGGGAGCGAAAAACTGTTTTTT
CASSENQGSEKLFF
>TRBJ1-2|NA|NA|TRBV7-9|13
TGTGCCAGCAGCTACGTCGCGGATTTTGGCTACACCTTC
CASSYVADFGYTF
>TRBJ1-4|NA|NA|TRBV5-4|17
TGTGCCAGCAGCTCGCGACAATCGACAGGTCGGGATGAAAAACTGTTTTTT
CASSSRQSTGRDEKLFF
>TRBJ1-1|NA|NA|TRBV5-4|11
TGTGCCGGCCAACAGGGTCCTGAAGCTTTCTTT
CAGQQGPEAFF